These 6 T cell receptor beta chains were sequenced from one sample in a study of siplizumab effects on memory and regulatory T cells. The table came from immunoSEQ multiplex PCR; TCRdb's copy has only in-frame clones and leaves some out. This table holds more than 85,000 clones, roughly 92% found once. The sequencing input was Tregs sorted from blood. Every receptor here comes from a human donor in good health.

The genes are TRBV6-5 and TRBJ2-1; D gene unclear. The CDR3 is 12 amino acids. V shed 5 bases and J shed 9 bases, with 11 bases lying between them. Germline CDR1 and CDR2: MNHEY and SVGAGI. The CDR3 DNA is TGTGCCAGCAGTCCGAATTTCGGTGAGCAGTTCTTC. Translated, it gives CASSPNFGEQFF.

The V call is TRBV15, the J call TRBJ2-7; 8 bases map to TRBD1. V lost 8 bases, J lost 6 bases, and 15 bases stayed unmatched. The CDR3 covers 15 residues. Germline V gene data show CDR1 as LNHNV and CDR2 as YYDKDF (reference sequence). The CDR3 DNA reads TGTGCCACCGCCTCCGAATGGACAGGGAAGGGCGAGCAGTACTTC. Amino acids: CATASEWTGKGEQYF.

The chain is built from TRBV4-1 and TRBJ1-2; possibly TRBD1 for D (6 bases). The ends were cut back, 7 bases at V and 7 bases at J, with 25 bases in the middle. Germline V gives CDR1 MGHRA, CDR2 YSYEKL. The CDR3 spans 16 residues. Written as DNA, the CDR3 is TGCGCCAGCAACCCATCGGCAGGGGCCTCGTTACTTGGCTACACCTTC. It specifies CASNPSAGASLLGYTF.

The V call is TRBV28, the J call TRBJ1-1, with 9 bases that match TRBD1. Germline loops: CDR1 MDHEN, CDR2 SYDVKM. The CDR3 consists of 15 residues. With V trimmed by 5 bases and J by 0 bases, 4 bases remained unmatched. The chain's CDR3 is CASSPQGAMNTEAFF. CDR3 DNA sequence: TGTGCCAGCAGTCCACAGGGGGCGATGAACACTGAAGCTTTCTTT.

The J gene is TRBJ2-7, the V gene TRBV29-1, with no clear D. Trimming removed 5 bases at V and 3 bases at J, with 8 bases between. CDR1 and CDR2 (germline): SQVTM, ANQGSEA. This CDR3 has 11 amino acids. CDR3 loop: CSVLMVYEQYF. The CDR3 nucleotides read TGCAGCGTTCTTATGGTCTACGAGCAGTACTTC.

The genes are TRBV27 and TRBJ2-3; D is unclear. V lost 6 bases and J 3 bases, leaving 7 bases between the germline ends. This CDR3 is built from 12 residues. From germline, CDR1 is MNHEY and CDR2 SMNVEV (reference sequence). This chain's CDR3 is CASSRSTDTQYF. The CDR3 bases are TGTGCCAGCAGCAGAAGTACAGATACGCAGTATTTT.